The clone carrying this T cell receptor (beta chain) was seen repeatedly, ten times or more. What it binds is not known. Treatment of any kind had been given to no patient before thyroid surgery. This CDR3 comprises 13 residues. Trimming shortened V by 0 bases and J by 8 bases, and 10 bases separated the two germline ends. CDR1 and CDR2 from the germline V gene are MNHEY and SVGAGI. The data were obtained in a study of metastatic and nonmetastatic thyroid tumors. The study, taken as a whole, reports: Relative to benign nodules, malignant thyroid tumors were reportedly characterized by significantly elevated TCR beta diversity in blood and tumor.

Original analysis: Clinicopathological groups of papillary thyroid cancer showed CDR3 differences that were used to build a distant-metastasis classifier. TCRdb re-analyzed the PCR reads using MiXCR. TCRdb's processing, not the authors', yielded these V and J calls. The sample includes tens of thousands of clones, approximately 20% of them seen just once. The receptor was isolated from a male donor with papillary thyroid cancer or a benign thyroid nodule (not recorded which). Some clones in this sample may be carry-over from other donors' samples. Input material: blood. The genes are TRBV6-5 and TRBJ1-2; unclear D gene. Here the CDR3 DNA reads TGTGCCAGCAGTTACTCGTTTGGGAGGGGCTACACCTTC. It translates to CASSYSFGRGYTF.